This T cell receptor beta chain comes out of a study of T-cell reconstitution after alpha-beta-depleted transplantation in children. This clonotype was observed many times. Preparation of the TCRbeta library used unique molecular identifiers. Using its own MiXCR run on the PCR reads, TCRdb lists one record per CDR3 protein. The sample has 200,000 to 300,000 distinct CDR3 sequences, more than 10% seen once. Germline CDR1 SQVTM, CDR2 ANQGSEA. This CDR3 comprises 11 residues. With 7 bases removed from V and 6 bases from J, the gap between germline ends came to 13 bases. The specimen was PBMCs from the stem cell graft donor, collected from the stem cell graft. This TCR came from a human donor who donated a stem cell graft to a child with acute lymphoblastic leukemia. V gene TRBV29-1 combines with J gene TRBJ2-7, with a weak D call TRBD2 (6 bases). The CDR3 nucleotides are TGCAGCGCCTCTGCGGGGCGCGAGCAGTACTTC. This encodes CSASAGREQYF.